The T cell receptor beta chain described here comes from a study of blood T cell repertoires in COVID-19. Study summary: Some COVID-19 samples were acute and others convalescent; all came from the United States, Italy and Spain. Sample material is recorded as cDNA or gDNA derived from T cells, B-cell-depleted T cells, or PBMCs.

The CDR3 length is 14 residues. CDR1 is MDHEN, CDR2 SYDVKM, per germline. V shed 6 bases and J shed 0 bases, with 6 bases lying between them. In the study's own analysis: The authors estimated nucleated cell counts from reference gene primer amplification. Measured with immunoSEQ multiplex PCR; TCRdb has only the in-frame clones, and not every one. The D gene and trimming were derived from the DNA, and the V and J assignments and clone size from that table. Of 35,000 to 50,000 clones detected, over 70% appear once; the ten largest clones hold 1% to 1.5%. This sequence was found in a woman aged 40 to 55 with acute or convalescent COVID-19. Material for sequencing was peripheral blood. This chain joins TRBV28 and TRBJ1-6; D gene unclear. The CDR3 is CASRLSSYNSPLHF. Written as DNA, the CDR3 is TGTGCCAGCAGACTGAGCTCCTATAATTCACCCCTCCACTTT.